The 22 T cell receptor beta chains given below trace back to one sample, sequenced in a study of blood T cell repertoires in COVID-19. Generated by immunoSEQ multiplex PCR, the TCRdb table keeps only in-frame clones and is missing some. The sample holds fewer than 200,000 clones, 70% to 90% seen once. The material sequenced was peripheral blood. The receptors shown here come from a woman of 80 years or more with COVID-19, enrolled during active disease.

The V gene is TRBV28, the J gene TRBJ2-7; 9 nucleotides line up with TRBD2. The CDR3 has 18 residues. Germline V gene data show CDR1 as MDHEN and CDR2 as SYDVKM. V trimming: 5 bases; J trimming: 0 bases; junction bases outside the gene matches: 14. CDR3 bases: TGTGCCAGCAGTCCAGAGAGCGGGGGGACTCTTAGCTCCTACGAGCAGTACTTC. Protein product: CASSPESGGTLSSYEQYF.

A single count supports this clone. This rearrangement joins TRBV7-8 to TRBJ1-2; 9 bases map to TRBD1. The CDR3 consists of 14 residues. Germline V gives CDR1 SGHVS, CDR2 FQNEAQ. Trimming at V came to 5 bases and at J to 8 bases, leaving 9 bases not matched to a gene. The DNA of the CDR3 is TGTGCCAGCAGCGCCCGGGGACAGGGACGGGGCTACACCTTC. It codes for CASSARGQGRGYTF.

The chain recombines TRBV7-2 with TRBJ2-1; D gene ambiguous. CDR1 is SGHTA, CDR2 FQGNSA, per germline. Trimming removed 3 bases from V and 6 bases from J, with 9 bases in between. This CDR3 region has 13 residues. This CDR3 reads CASSFTPPNEQFF. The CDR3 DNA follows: TGTGCCAGCAGCTTTACACCACCCAATGAGCAGTTCTTC.

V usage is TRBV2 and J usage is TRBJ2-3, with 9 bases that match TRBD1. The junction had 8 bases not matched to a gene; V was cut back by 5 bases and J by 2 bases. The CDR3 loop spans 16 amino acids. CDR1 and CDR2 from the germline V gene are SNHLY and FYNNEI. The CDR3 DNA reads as TGTGCCAGCAGTTTCTGGACAGGGGTGGCCACAGATACGCAGTATTTT. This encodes CASSFWTGVATDTQYF. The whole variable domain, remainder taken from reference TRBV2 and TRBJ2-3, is EPEVTQTPSHQVTQMGQEVILRCVPISNHLYFYWYRQILGQKVEFLVSFYNNEISEKSEIFDDQFSVERPDGSNFTLKIRSTKLEDSAMYFCASSFWTGVATDTQYFGPGTRLTVL.

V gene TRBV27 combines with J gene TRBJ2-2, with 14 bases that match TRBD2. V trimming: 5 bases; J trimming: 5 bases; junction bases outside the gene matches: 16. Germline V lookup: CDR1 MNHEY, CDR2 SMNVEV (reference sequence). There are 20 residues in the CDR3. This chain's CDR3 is CASSPPPTSGRALSTGELFF. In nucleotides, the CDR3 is TGTGCCAGCAGTCCCCCACCGACTAGCGGGAGGGCCCTATCAACCGGGGAGCTGTTTTTT.

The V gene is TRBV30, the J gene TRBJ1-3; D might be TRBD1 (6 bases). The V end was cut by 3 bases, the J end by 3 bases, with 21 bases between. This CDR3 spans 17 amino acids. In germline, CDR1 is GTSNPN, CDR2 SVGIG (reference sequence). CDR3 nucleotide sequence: TGTGCCTGGAGGTTGGCAGGGGTTAATATTTTTGGAAACACCATATATTTT. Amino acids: CAWRLAGVNIFGNTIYF.

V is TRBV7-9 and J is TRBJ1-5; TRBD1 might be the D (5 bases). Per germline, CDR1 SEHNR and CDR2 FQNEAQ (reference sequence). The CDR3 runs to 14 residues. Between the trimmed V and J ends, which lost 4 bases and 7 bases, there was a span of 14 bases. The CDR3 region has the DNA TGTGCCAGCAGCTCCGGACACCACGCCCAGCCCCAGCATTTT. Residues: CASSSGHHAQPQHF.

CDR3 loop: CASSVYGSSYEQYF. The CDR3, as DNA: TGTGCCAGCAGCGTTTACGGGAGTTCCTACGAGCAGTACTTC. The gene calls are TRBV9 and TRBJ2-7; D may be TRBD2 (6 bases). In germline, CDR1 is SGDLS, CDR2 YYNGEE. V gave up 2 bases and J gave up 1 base, with 10 bases separating them. CDR3 size: 14 residues.

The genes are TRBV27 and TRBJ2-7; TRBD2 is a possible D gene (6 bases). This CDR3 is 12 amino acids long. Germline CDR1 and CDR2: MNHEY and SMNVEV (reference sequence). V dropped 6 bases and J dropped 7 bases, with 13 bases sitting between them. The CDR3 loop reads CASSRLSGEQYF. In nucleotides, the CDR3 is TGTGCCAGCAGCCGCCTAAGCGGGGAGCAGTACTTC.

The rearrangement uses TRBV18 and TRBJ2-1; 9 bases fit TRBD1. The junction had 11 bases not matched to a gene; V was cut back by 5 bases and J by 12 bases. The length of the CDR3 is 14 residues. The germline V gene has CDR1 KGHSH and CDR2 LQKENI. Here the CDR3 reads CASSSRDRVGMQFF. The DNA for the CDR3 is TGTGCCAGCTCATCCCGGGACAGGGTCGGTATGCAGTTCTTC.

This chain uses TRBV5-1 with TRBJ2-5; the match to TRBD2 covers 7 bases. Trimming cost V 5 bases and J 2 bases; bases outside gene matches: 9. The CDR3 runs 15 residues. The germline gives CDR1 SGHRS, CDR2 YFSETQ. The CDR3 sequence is CASRLASGTQETQYF. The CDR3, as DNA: TGCGCCAGCAGACTGGCTAGCGGTACACAAGAGACCCAGTACTTC.

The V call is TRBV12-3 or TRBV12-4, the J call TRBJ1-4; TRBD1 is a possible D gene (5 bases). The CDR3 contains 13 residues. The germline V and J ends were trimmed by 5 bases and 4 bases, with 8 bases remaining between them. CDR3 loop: CASSGTFNEKLFF. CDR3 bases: TGTGCCAGCAGTGGGACTTTTAATGAAAAACTGTTTTTT.

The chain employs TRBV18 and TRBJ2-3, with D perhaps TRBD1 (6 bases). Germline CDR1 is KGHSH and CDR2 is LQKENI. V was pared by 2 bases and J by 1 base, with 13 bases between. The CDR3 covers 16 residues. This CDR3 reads CASSPFQGLGTDTQYF. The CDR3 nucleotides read TGTGCCAGCTCACCATTTCAGGGGCTTGGCACAGATACGCAGTATTTT.

The CDR3 nucleotides are TGTGCCACCAGTGATCCCGGGTCTTACACAGATACGCAGTATTTT. Amino acid sequence: CATSDPGSYTDTQYF. The rearrangement links TRBV24-1 to TRBJ2-3; D is ambiguous. V was clipped by 3 bases and J by 2 bases, with 11 bases between them. Germline V gives CDR1 KGHDR, CDR2 SFDVKD. CDR3 length: 15 residues.

The CDR3 region has the DNA TGCAGTGCTAGTGAGGACAGGCCGTTCTTC. It specifies CSASEDRPFF. The chain uses TRBV20-1 and TRBJ2-1; 7 bases match TRBD1. V gave up 3 bases and J gave up 15 bases; unmatched junction bases: 5. This CDR3 contains 10 residues. CDR1 and CDR2 from the germline V gene are DFQATT and SNEGSKA (reference sequence).

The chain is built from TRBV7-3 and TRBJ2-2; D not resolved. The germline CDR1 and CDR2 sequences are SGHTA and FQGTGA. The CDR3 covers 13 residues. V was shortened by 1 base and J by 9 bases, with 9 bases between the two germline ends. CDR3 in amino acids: CASSLSTSRELFF. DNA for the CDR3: TGTGCCAGCAGCTTAAGTACGAGTCGGGAGCTGTTTTTT.

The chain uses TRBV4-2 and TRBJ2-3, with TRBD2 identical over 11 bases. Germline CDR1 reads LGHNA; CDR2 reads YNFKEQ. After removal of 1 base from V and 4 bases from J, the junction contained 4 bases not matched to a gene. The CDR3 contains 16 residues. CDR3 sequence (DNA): TGTGCCAGCAGCCAAGGACTAGCGGGAACCGCAGATACGCAGTATTTT. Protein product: CASSQGLAGTADTQYF.

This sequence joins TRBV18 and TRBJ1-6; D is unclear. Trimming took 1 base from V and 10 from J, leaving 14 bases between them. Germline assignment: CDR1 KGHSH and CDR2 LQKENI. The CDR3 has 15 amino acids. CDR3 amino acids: CASSPQGAVHSPLHF. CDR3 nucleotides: TGTGCCAGCTCACCACAGGGAGCCGTACACTCACCCCTCCACTTT.

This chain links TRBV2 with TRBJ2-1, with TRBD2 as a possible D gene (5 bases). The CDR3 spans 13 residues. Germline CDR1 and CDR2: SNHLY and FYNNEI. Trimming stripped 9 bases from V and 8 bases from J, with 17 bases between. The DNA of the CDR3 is TGTGCCAGTAGGACTGGGCGAAGCGATGAGCAGTTCTTC. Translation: CASRTGRSDEQFF.

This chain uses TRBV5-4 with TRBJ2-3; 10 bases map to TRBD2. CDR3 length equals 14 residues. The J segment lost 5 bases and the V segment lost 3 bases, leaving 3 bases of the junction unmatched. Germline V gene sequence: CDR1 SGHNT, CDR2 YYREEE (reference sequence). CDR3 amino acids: CASSYPSGRDTQYF. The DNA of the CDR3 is TGTGCCAGCAGCTACCCTAGCGGGAGAGATACGCAGTATTTT. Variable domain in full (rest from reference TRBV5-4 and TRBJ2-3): ETGVTQSPTHLIKTRGQQVTLRCSSQSGHNTVSWYQQALGQGPQFIFQYYREEENGRGNFPPRFSGLQFPNYSSELNVNALELDDSALYLCASSYPSGRDTQYFGPGTRLTVL.

The CDR3 DNA follows: TGCGCCAGCAGCTTGGCATGGCACTACTACGAGCAGTACTTC. Its protein product is CASSLAWHYYEQYF. The J gene is TRBJ2-7, the V gene TRBV5-1; D gene uncertain. Germline V gene data show CDR1 as SGHRS and CDR2 as YFSETQ. The CDR3 covers 14 residues. With 0 bases removed from V and 3 bases from J, the gap between germline ends came to 10 bases.

The CDR3 reads CASSPGTDNEQYF. The CDR3 coding sequence is TGTGCCAGCTCACCGGGGACAGACAACGAGCAGTACTTC. The rearrangement joins TRBV18 to TRBJ2-7; 7 nucleotides line up with TRBD1. The CDR3 extends over 13 amino acids. With 3 bases clipped from V and 5 bases from J, the junction kept 4 bases outside the gene matches. Germline CDR1 KGHSH, CDR2 LQKENI.